This TCR beta chain is from a study of blood T cell repertoires in COVID-19. Study-wide context: COVID-19 samples, acute and convalescent, were from the United States, Italy and Spain.

This clone came up once. Authors' methods: Amplifying reference gene primers gave estimates of nucleated cell counts. The data were produced by immunoSEQ multiplex PCR, yet TCRdb's version contains in-frame clones alone and is incomplete. Clone size and the V and J calls come from that table; the DNA yielded D and trimming. The sample records approximately 84,000 clones, 80% being singletons. The V gene lost 6 bases and the J gene lost 6 bases, with 14 bases spanning the gap. This CDR3 contains 12 residues. Germline assignment: CDR1 SQVTM and CDR2 ANQGSEA. The rearrangement uses TRBV29-1 and TRBJ2-5, with a weak D call TRBD1 (6 bases). Material: peripheral blood. This clonotype originated in a human donor in a cohort sampled during active COVID-19. CDR3 nucleotides: TGCAGCGTGGGGCAGGGGCCGCAGACCCAGTACTTC. Its protein product is CSVGQGPQTQYF.